One and the same sample provided the 23 T cell receptor beta chains below, sequenced in a study of T cell changes during pregnancy in multiple sclerosis. Only in-frame clones appear in the TCRdb table, and some are missing; sequencing was by immunoSEQ multiplex PCR. The sample includes some 26,000 clones, roughly 90% of them seen just once. Sequenced here: CD4+ T cells from peripheral blood mononuclear cells, sampled in the first trimester of pregnancy. These receptors all stem from a female donor in good health, enrolled as a control in a pregnancy study.

The chain couples TRBV7-2 to TRBJ1-1, with 10 bases that match TRBD1. Germline assignment: CDR1 SGHTA and CDR2 FQGNSA. Unmatched junction bases numbered 3, after V lost 4 bases and J lost 1 base. The CDR3 extends over 15 amino acids. The CDR3 sequence is CASSSRQGANTEAFF. Written as DNA, the CDR3 is TGTGCCAGCAGCTCTCGACAGGGGGCGAACACTGAAGCTTTCTTT.

The chain is built from TRBV19 and TRBJ2-7, with 7 bases lining up with TRBD1. V was pared by 3 bases and J by 7 bases, with 15 bases of the junction left unmatched. Per the germline V gene, CDR1 is LNHDA and CDR2 is SQIVND (reference sequence). The CDR3 length is 16 residues. The chain's CDR3 is CASSITTGLKLGEQYF. The CDR3, as DNA: TGTGCCAGTAGTATTACGACAGGGTTAAAGCTTGGGGAGCAGTACTTC.

CDR3 sequence (DNA): TGCAGCGTTGGCCGAGGGACAGGAACCACAGATACGCAGTATTTT. It specifies CSVGRGTGTTDTQYF. This chain joins TRBV29-1 and TRBJ2-3; 8 positions match TRBD1. J was trimmed by 2 bases and V by 4 bases; bases with no gene match: 8. The CDR3 contains 15 residues. In germline, CDR1 is SQVTM, CDR2 ANQGSEA.

The chain uses TRBV5-4 and TRBJ2-7; 12 nucleotides agree with TRBD2. The CDR3 covers 13 residues. CDR1 SGHNT and CDR2 YYREEE come from the germline V gene (reference sequence). Germline trimming cut 5 bases from V and 4 bases from J; bases unmatched to any gene: 1. Here the CDR3 reads CASRLAGGYEQYF. In nucleotides, the CDR3 is TGTGCCAGCAGACTAGCGGGGGGTTACGAGCAGTACTTC. The variable domain in full, completed from reference TRBV5-4 and TRBJ2-7, reads ETGVTQSPTHLIKTRGQQVTLRCSSQSGHNTVSWYQQALGQGPQFIFQYYREEENGRGNFPPRFSGLQFPNYSSELNVNALELDDSALYLCASRLAGGYEQYFGPGTRLTVT.

V gene TRBV18 combines with J gene TRBJ2-5; TRBD2 matches 8 bases. The CDR3 runs 14 residues. The V gene end was trimmed by 2 bases and the J gene end by 4 bases; junction bases not matched to a gene: 3. Germline CDR1 is KGHSH and CDR2 is LQKENI. CDR3: CASSPFGTRETQYF. The CDR3, as DNA: TGTGCCAGCTCACCATTCGGGACTAGAGAGACCCAGTACTTC.

This chain links TRBV30 with TRBJ2-5; 7 nucleotides match TRBD2. Trimming at V came to 3 bases and at J to 3 bases, leaving 7 bases not matched to a gene. Germline CDR1 and CDR2: GTSNPN and SVGIG (reference sequence). CDR3 length: 14 residues. The CDR3 sequence is CAWSRAGLKETQYF. CDR3 nucleotide sequence: TGTGCCTGGAGCCGAGCGGGGCTAAAAGAGACCCAGTACTTC.

The gene calls are TRBV5-1 and TRBJ2-3, with D maybe TRBD2 (5 bases). The CDR3 runs to 15 residues. Germline loops: CDR1 SGHRS, CDR2 YFSETQ. V was shortened by 6 bases and J by 1 base, with 15 bases between the two germline ends. CDR3 sequence: CASNPSFGGTDTQYF. The CDR3 coding sequence is TGCGCCAGCAACCCATCCTTCGGGGGCACAGATACGCAGTATTTT.

The V gene is TRBV30, the J gene TRBJ1-5; possibly TRBD1 for D (5 bases). The CDR3 is 14 amino acids. Germline values: CDR1 GTSNPN, CDR2 SVGIG (reference sequence). Trimming took 4 bases from V and 6 from J, leaving 16 bases between them. DNA for the CDR3: TGTGCCTGGACTAAACAGGATGGGGCTCAGCCCCAGCATTTT. Its protein product is CAWTKQDGAQPQHF.

This clone showed up just once. This chain connects TRBV6-5 to TRBJ2-4; D gene unclear. CDR1 and CDR2 from the germline V gene are MNHEY and SVGAGI. The CDR3 has 14 residues. The germline V and J ends were trimmed by 2 bases and 0 bases, with 5 bases remaining between them. CDR3 protein: CASSYGQAKNIQYF. CDR3 nucleotide sequence: TGTGCCAGCAGTTACGGCCAAGCCAAAAACATTCAGTACTTC.

The V call is TRBV7-9, the J call TRBJ2-1; D not resolved. Germline assignment: CDR1 SEHNR and CDR2 FQNEAQ (reference sequence). The CDR3 loop spans 13 amino acids. The ends were cut back, 1 base at V and 6 bases at J, with 7 bases in the middle. Here the CDR3 reads CASSLGTPNEQFF. DNA for the CDR3: TGTGCCAGCAGCTTAGGAACTCCCAATGAGCAGTTCTTC. The full variable domain, completed using reference TRBV7-9 and TRBJ2-1, is DTGVSQNPRHKITKRGQNVTFRCDPISEHNRLYWYRQTLGQGPEFLTYFQNEAQLEKSRLLSDRFSAERPKGSFSTLEIQRTEQGDSAMYLCASSLGTPNEQFFGPGTRLTVL.

This chain links TRBV6-1 with TRBJ2-7, with 8 nucleotides matching TRBD1. The CDR3 loop spans 15 amino acids. Germline-derived CDR1 and CDR2 are MNHNS and SASEGT. V shed 8 bases, J shed 6 bases, and the junction held 15 bases outside the gene matches. In DNA form, the CDR3 reads TGTGCCAGCCAACCGGACAGGGTCCCGAGGGCCGAGCAGTACTTC. Translated, it gives CASQPDRVPRAEQYF.

This chain uses TRBV2 with TRBJ2-1, with 9 positions matching TRBD2. The V gene's germline CDR1 is SNHLY and CDR2 FYNNEI. The CDR3 sequence is 14 residues long. The junction had 7 bases not matched to a gene; V was cut back by 7 bases and J by 6 bases. CDR3 nucleotides: TGTGCCAGCATCCCGGCGGGGGGGATCAATGAGCAGTTCTTC. The encoded protein is CASIPAGGINEQFF.

V and J are TRBV5-1 and TRBJ1-2, with TRBD1 matching over 7 bases. Germline V lookup: CDR1 SGHRS, CDR2 YFSETQ. CDR3 length: 15 residues. Trimming at V came to 3 bases and at J to 2 bases, leaving 7 bases not matched to a gene. The CDR3 loop is CASSSDREPNYGYTF. CDR3 sequence (DNA): TGCGCCAGCAGCTCTGACAGGGAACCAAACTATGGCTACACCTTC.

CDR3 DNA: TGTGCCTGGGCCGGACAGGGGGTCCAGAACACCGGGGAGCTGTTTTTT. This translates into CAWAGQGVQNTGELFF. The chain uses TRBV30 and TRBJ2-2, with TRBD1 identical over 10 bases. The V and J ends lost 5 bases and 1 base, in that order; junction bases with no gene match: 7. The CDR3 runs 16 residues. Germline V CDR1 and CDR2: GTSNPN, SVGIG (reference sequence).

The gene calls are TRBV5-1 and TRBJ2-7, with no clear D. V lost 0 bases and J 2 bases, leaving 3 bases between the germline ends. CDR3 length: 12 amino acids. Germline V lookup: CDR1 SGHRS, CDR2 YFSETQ. CDR3 region: CASSLDTYEQYF. In DNA, the CDR3 is TGCGCCAGCAGCTTGGACACCTACGAGCAGTACTTC. The whole variable domain, filled in from reference TRBV5-1 and TRBJ2-7, reads KAGVTQTPRYLIKTRGQQVTLSCSPISGHRSVSWYQQTPGQGLQFLFEYFSETQRNKGNFPGRFSGRQFSNSRSEMNVSTLELGDSALYLCASSLDTYEQYFGPGTRLTVT.

This chain connects TRBV4-1 to TRBJ2-2; D not certain. The length of the CDR3 is 13 residues. Trimming took off 7 bases at V and 6 bases at J, with 12 bases between the two ends. Germline V gene data show CDR1 as MGHRA and CDR2 as YSYEKL. CDR3 sequence reads: CASTPSLSGELFF. The DNA for the CDR3 is TGCGCCAGCACCCCCTCGCTATCCGGGGAGCTGTTTTTT.

The chain carries TRBV6-1 and TRBJ2-3; TRBD2 agrees at 9 bases. J gave up 0 bases and V 3 bases, and 10 bases lay outside the gene matches. Germline V gene lookup returns CDR1 MNHNS and CDR2 SASEGT. The CDR3 covers 18 residues. CDR3 sequence reads: CASSERPGLALSTDTQYF. DNA of the CDR3: TGTGCCAGCAGTGAGCGACCGGGACTAGCCCTTAGCACAGATACGCAGTATTTT.

The chain links TRBV5-1 to TRBJ2-4; the D gene is possibly TRBD2 (6 bases). The V gene's germline CDR1 is SGHRS and CDR2 YFSETQ. This CDR3 is 16 amino acids long. Trimming pared 4 bases from V and 0 bases from J, leaving 14 bases between. In DNA, the CDR3 is TGCGCCAGCAGCCCCGGGGGAGAACTAGCCAAAAACATTCAGTACTTC. Translating gives CASSPGGELAKNIQYF. Looking up the rest from reference TRBV5-1 and TRBJ2-4 gives the full variable domain: KAGVTQTPRYLIKTRGQQVTLSCSPISGHRSVSWYQQTPGQGLQFLFEYFSETQRNKGNFPGRFSGRQFSNSRSEMNVSTLELGDSALYLCASSPGGELAKNIQYFGAGTRLSVL.

The rearrangement joins TRBV7-6 to TRBJ2-2; D is perhaps TRBD2 (5 bases). Germline values: CDR1 SGHVS, CDR2 FNYEAQ. The V gene lost 1 base and the J gene lost 7 bases, with 13 bases spanning the gap. The CDR3 consists of 15 residues. The chain's CDR3 is CASSLDTRLGGELFF. For the CDR3, the DNA is TGTGCCAGCAGCTTAGATACTAGGCTGGGCGGGGAGCTGTTTTTT.

This rearrangement joins TRBV4-2 to TRBJ2-3; a possible D gene is TRBD2 (7 bases). This CDR3 contains 17 residues. The V end lost 3 bases, the J end lost 2 bases, and 18 bases lay between the germline ends. CDR1 and CDR2 (germline): LGHNA, YNFKEQ. In nucleotides, the CDR3 is TGTGCCAGCAGCCACCCTATAGGGGGGGGCCACACAGATACGCAGTATTTT. This encodes CASSHPIGGGHTDTQYF.

This chain uses TRBV5-1 with TRBJ2-7, with D possibly TRBD2 on 6 matching bases. The V end was cut by 0 bases, the J end by 2 bases, with 18 bases between. This CDR3 comprises 17 residues. The V gene's germline CDR1 is SGHRS and CDR2 YFSETQ. Here the CDR3 DNA reads TGCGCCAGCAGCTTGGCCTATGCTCCGGCGGGGACCTACGAGCAGTACTTC. Translating gives CASSLAYAPAGTYEQYF.

The chain uses TRBV7-2 and TRBJ1-5; D might be TRBD1 (6 bases). CDR3 length equals 12 residues. Trimming removed 6 bases from V and 6 bases from J, with 9 bases in between. Germline CDR1 SGHTA, CDR2 FQGNSA. This chain's CDR3 is CASSSRGQPQHF. In DNA form, the CDR3 reads TGTGCCAGCAGTTCCAGGGGTCAGCCCCAGCATTTT.

This rearrangement joins TRBV5-6 to TRBJ2-5; 11 bases agree with TRBD2. CDR3 length: 15 amino acids. Germline CDR1 is SGHDT and CDR2 is YYEEEE. Trimming took 0 bases from V and 4 from J; bases not matched to a gene: 2. The CDR3 sequence is CASSLGLAGRETQYF. The CDR3 coding sequence is TGTGCCAGCAGCTTGGGACTAGCGGGACGAGAGACCCAGTACTTC.